This is a list of T cell receptor gamma chains from one sample in a study of Vδ1+ human thymocytes. TCRdb reapplied CATT to the multiplex PCR reads. The profile shows around 12,000 gamma-chain clones, around 45% of them singletons. Sequenced input: Vdelta1+ gamma-delta thymocytes from the thymus. Receptor source: a boy under two years old who had congenital heart surgery. CDR3s include the opening cysteine and the closing phenylalanine or tryptophan. For some rows the clone size is stated as once, few or many, or as a class when expanded; others skip it.

v_call: TRGV9; clone_size: NA; j_call: TRGJ1/TRGJ2; cdr3_aa: CALWEANLYYKKLF
v_call: TRGV9; clone_size: NA; j_call: TRGJP1; cdr3_aa: CALWEVRDATGWFKIF
v_call: TRGV4; clone_size: NA; j_call: TRGJ1/TRGJ2; cdr3_aa: CATGGNYYKKLF
v_call: TRGV9; clone_size: NA; j_call: TRGJ1/TRGJ2; cdr3_aa: CALWEVLGEKLF
v_call: TRGV3; clone_size: NA; j_call: TRGJP2; cdr3_aa: CATWDIWGSDWIKTF
v_call: TRGV9; clone_size: few; j_call: TRGJ1/TRGJ2; cdr3_aa: CALWYYKKLF
v_call: TRGV4; clone_size: NA; j_call: TRGJ1/TRGJ2; cdr3_aa: CATWDGPGYKKLF
v_call: TRGV8; clone_size: few; j_call: TRGJ1/TRGJ2; cdr3_aa: CATWDGGYRKLF
v_call: TRGV9; clone_size: few; j_call: TRGJ1/TRGJ2; cdr3_aa: CALWEVRFDYYKKLF
v_call: TRGV3; clone_size: NA; j_call: TRGJ1/TRGJ2; cdr3_aa: CATWDRPVCYKKLF
v_call: TRGV3; clone_size: few; j_call: TRGJ1/TRGJ2; cdr3_aa: CATWDSRHYKKLF
v_call: TRGV9; clone_size: NA; j_call: TRGJ1/TRGJ2; cdr3_aa: CALWEGNKKLF
v_call: TRGV3; clone_size: NA; j_call: TRGJ1/TRGJ2; cdr3_aa: CATWDRQYYKKLF
v_call: TRGV5; clone_size: NA; j_call: TRGJ1/TRGJ2; cdr3_aa: CATWTYYYKKLF
v_call: TRGV9; clone_size: few; j_call: TRGJ1/TRGJ2; cdr3_aa: CALWEIDSNYYKKLF
v_call: TRGV3; clone_size: few; j_call: TRGJ1/TRGJ2; cdr3_aa: CATWDRQYKKLF
v_call: TRGV2; clone_size: NA; j_call: TRGJ1/TRGJ2; cdr3_aa: CATWDRLEFEDYKKLF
v_call: TRGV5; clone_size: NA; j_call: TRGJ1/TRGJ2; cdr3_aa: CATWDRPSYYKKLF
v_call: TRGV9; clone_size: few; j_call: TRGJ1/TRGJ2; cdr3_aa: CALWEYKKLF
v_call: TRGV3; clone_size: NA; j_call: TRGJ1/TRGJ2; cdr3_aa: CATWDRFGKLF
v_call: TRGV9; clone_size: NA; j_call: TRGJ1/TRGJ2; cdr3_aa: CALWEVHPLYYKKLF
v_call: TRGV9; clone_size: few; j_call: TRGJ1/TRGJ2; cdr3_aa: CALWEGTRKKLF
v_call: TRGV4; clone_size: medium-sized; j_call: TRGJ1/TRGJ2; cdr3_aa: CATWDGNYYKKLF
v_call: TRGV3; clone_size: NA; j_call: TRGJ1/TRGJ2; cdr3_aa: CATWDGEYKKLF
v_call: TRGV5; clone_size: few; j_call: TRGJ1/TRGJ2; cdr3_aa: CATWDRLRYKKLF
v_call: TRGV2; clone_size: few; j_call: TRGJ1/TRGJ2; cdr3_aa: CATWDGRYKKLF
v_call: TRGV9; clone_size: few; j_call: TRGJ1/TRGJ2; cdr3_aa: CALWEVRMGYKKLF
v_call: TRGV3; clone_size: NA; j_call: TRGJ1/TRGJ2; cdr3_aa: CATWDRRYYKKLF
v_call: TRGV9; clone_size: few; j_call: TRGJ1/TRGJ2; cdr3_aa: CALWEPNYKKLF